The 28 T cell receptor beta chains listed next were all sequenced from one sample in a study of post-analysis software for immune sequencing data. No antigen is known for these receptors. Unique-molecular-identifier-tagged TCR beta cDNA libraries were used. Using its own MiXCR run on the PCR reads, TCRdb lists one record per CDR3 protein. The sample has 650,000 to 900,000 distinct CDR3 sequences, more than 45% seen once. Study-level results: Comparison of patients with controls showed a handful of TRBV segments more frequent in patients, TRBV5-6, TRBV5-1 and TRBV20-1 among them.

The source material was blood. All receptors come from a girl aged 10-17 years with multiple sclerosis.

The chain recombines TRBV29-1 with TRBJ2-7, with 8 bases fitting TRBD2. CDR3 length: 15 residues. CDR1 SQVTM and CDR2 ANQGSEA come from the germline V gene. Trimming at V came to 1 base and at J to 0 bases, leaving 5 bases not matched to a gene. CDR3 residues: CSVEGGLGYSYEQYF. DNA of the CDR3: TGCAGCGTTGAAGGGGGACTAGGATACTCCTACGAGCAGTACTTC.

The chain recombines TRBV18 with TRBJ2-2, with D perhaps matching TRBD2 (6 bases). The germline V and J ends were trimmed by 6 bases and 4 bases, with 21 bases remaining between them. The CDR3 loop spans 17 amino acids. Germline V gives CDR1 KGHSH, CDR2 LQKENI. The chain's CDR3 is CASSPFGGPVSTGELFF. CDR3 in DNA: TGTGCCAGCTCTCCTTTCGGGGGACCAGTAAGCACCGGGGAGCTGTTTTTT.

The chain has TRBV15 and TRBJ1-1, with 7 nucleotides matching TRBD1. The CDR3 has 16 residues. The germline gives CDR1 LNHNV, CDR2 YYDKDF (reference sequence). Trimming took 3 bases from V and 4 from J; bases not matched to a gene: 11. In DNA form, the CDR3 reads TGTGCCACCAGCAGGGGGGCACGGCAGGGGGGCACTGAAGCTTTCTTT. This sequence encodes CATSRGARQGGTEAFF.

The V and J genes are TRBV12-3 or TRBV12-4 and TRBJ2-1, with 9 bases lining up with TRBD1. This CDR3 has 14 amino acids. V lost 1 base, J lost 8 bases, and 3 bases stayed unmatched. CDR3 region: CASSLGDREHEQFF. The CDR3 coding sequence is TGTGCCAGCAGTTTAGGGGACAGGGAACATGAGCAGTTCTTC.

The chain couples TRBV20-1 to TRBJ2-1; TRBD2 matches 9 bases. CDR1 is DFQATT, CDR2 SNEGSKA, per germline (reference sequence). This CDR3 contains 15 residues. The V segment lost 4 bases and the J segment 4 bases; nucleotides outside the gene matches: 8. CDR3 DNA: TGCAGTGCTATCGCCGGGACTAGCAGATACAATGAGCAGTTCTTC. This encodes CSAIAGTSRYNEQFF.

This rearrangement joins TRBV27 to TRBJ1-1, with TRBD1 matching over 7 bases. CDR3 length: 14 residues. Germline V gene data show CDR1 as MNHEY and CDR2 as SMNVEV (reference sequence). V was clipped by 5 bases and J by 4 bases; unmatched bases: 7. The CDR3 region has the DNA TGTGCCAGCAGTATCAGGGGGGGGAGCACTGAAGCTTTCTTT. It encodes CASSIRGGSTEAFF.

The V call is TRBV7-9, the J call TRBJ1-5; D gene ambiguous. CDR3 length: 12 amino acids. V lost 5 bases to trimming and J lost 5 bases, with 7 bases between them. CDR1 is SEHNR, CDR2 FQNEAQ, per germline (reference sequence). In nucleotides, the CDR3 is TGTGCCAGCAGCGGCTTCGATCAGCCCCAGCATTTT. Protein sequence: CASSGFDQPQHF.

This sequence joins TRBV4-3 and TRBJ2-7; D unclear. This CDR3 is 15 amino acids long. Germline assignment: CDR1 LGHNA and CDR2 YSLEER. Trimming stripped 0 bases from V and 0 bases from J, with 9 bases between. The CDR3 DNA follows: TGCGCCAGCAGCCAAGATCACGGAAACTCCTACGAGCAGTACTTC. Protein sequence: CASSQDHGNSYEQYF.

This clonotype has only one observation. V usage is TRBV14 and J usage is TRBJ2-1; a weak D match, TRBD1 (6 bases). The CDR3 is 12 residues long. V lost 0 bases and J lost 15, with 12 bases in between. The germline V gene has CDR1 SGHDN and CDR2 FVKESK. CDR3 nucleotide sequence: TGTGCCAGCAGCCAAGATGACAGGAATGCGTTCTTC. It codes for CASSQDDRNAFF.

This chain uses TRBV5-6 with TRBJ2-6; D not resolved. Germline V CDR1 and CDR2: SGHDT, YYEEEE. The CDR3 runs 15 residues. Trimming took 5 bases from V and 2 from J, leaving 11 bases between them. CDR3 region: CASRGLNTGANVLTF. The CDR3 DNA follows: TGTGCCAGCAGAGGCCTGAATACTGGGGCCAACGTCCTGACTTTC.

This clonotype occurred a few times. The chain is built from TRBV6-1 and TRBJ2-7, with a possible D match to TRBD2 (5 bases). The CDR3 is 11 amino acids. The V and J ends lost 2 bases and 10 bases respectively, with 9 bases between them. CDR1 is MNHNS, CDR2 SASEGT, per germline. Written as DNA, the CDR3 is TGTGCCAGCAGTGAAACTAGTTTCCAGTACTTC. Translated, it gives CASSETSFQYF.

Concerning this clonotype: One junction end does not reproduce the germline sequence, and a read error may be involved. This chain connects TRBV6-1 to TRBJ2-5, with 9 bases aligning to TRBD2. The germline V gene has CDR1 MNHNS and CDR2 SASEGT. The CDR3 has 15 residues. DNA of the CDR3: TGTGCCAGCAGTGCGGGACTAGCCACCTCAGAGACCCGGTACTTC. Protein sequence: CASSAGLATSETRYF.

This clonotype was seen a handful of times. The chain uses TRBV6-1 and TRBJ2-7; D is unclear. Trimming shortened V by 2 bases and J by 6 bases, and 8 bases separated the two germline ends. The CDR3 is 12 amino acids. Germline V CDR1 and CDR2: MNHNS, SASEGT. The DNA for the CDR3 is TGTGCCAGCAGTGAAACTGGTGTCGAGCAGTACTTC. It translates to CASSETGVEQYF.

This clonotype occurred a few times. This rearrangement joins TRBV12-3 or TRBV12-4 to TRBJ1-2; maybe TRBD1 (6 bases). The germline V and J ends were trimmed by 5 bases and 8 bases, with 15 bases remaining between them. The CDR3 loop spans 13 amino acids. DNA of the CDR3: TGTGCCAGCAGTCCGAAAGGGGGTTCGGGCTACACCTTC. It codes for CASSPKGGSGYTF.

The chain uses TRBV5-1 and TRBJ1-1; TRBD1 matches at 8 bases. The CDR3 is made up of 19 amino acids. Germline trimming cut 0 bases from V and 6 bases from J; bases unmatched to any gene: 19. From germline, CDR1 is SGHRS and CDR2 YFSETQ. In DNA, the CDR3 is TGCGCCAGCAGCTTGGTAGGACAGGGTTTCAGAAACCCAAACGCTGAAGCTTTCTTT. Translating it yields CASSLVGQGFRNPNAEAFF.

This rearrangement joins TRBV6-6 to TRBJ2-5; no definite D call. V lost 7 bases, J lost 2 bases, and 14 bases lay in between. Germline CDR1 MNHNY, CDR2 SVGAGI (reference sequence). The CDR3 covers 14 residues. The CDR3 nucleotides are TGTGCCAGCAACCAAGGGTGGCAGCAAGAGACCCAGTACTTC. Translation gives CASNQGWQQETQYF.

The chain couples TRBV7-3 to TRBJ2-1, with TRBD2 matching over 8 bases. Germline V gene lookup returns CDR1 SGHTA and CDR2 FQGTGA. This CDR3 has 14 amino acids. The junction had 9 bases not matched to a gene; V was cut back by 4 bases and J by 10 bases. The CDR3, as DNA: TGTGCCAGCAGCTCCACAGCGGGAGTTGGGGAGCAGTTCTTC. This codes for CASSSTAGVGEQFF. Looking up the rest from reference TRBV7-3 and TRBJ2-1 gives the full variable domain: GAGVSQTPSNKVTEKGKYVELRCDPISGHTALYWYRQSLGQGPEFLIYFQGTGAADDSGLPNDRFFAVRPEGSVSTLKIQRTERGDSAVYLCASSSTAGVGEQFFGPGTRLTVL.

This clonotype was seen only a few times. The chain recombines TRBV25-1 with TRBJ2-1, with D possibly TRBD1 on 6 matching bases. Trimming removed 11 bases from V and 6 bases from J, with 20 bases in between. CDR1 and CDR2 (germline): MGHDK, SYGVNS. The CDR3 sequence is 14 residues long. The CDR3 DNA is TGTGCCGGGAGATACTGGGGGCGATTCAATGAGCAGTTCTTC. It yields the protein CAGRYWGRFNEQFF.

V usage is TRBV4-3 and J usage is TRBJ2-1, with TRBD1 identical over 7 bases. The CDR3 has 13 amino acids. V shed 3 bases and J 8 bases; nucleotides not matched to a gene: 4. The V gene's germline CDR1 is LGHNA and CDR2 YSLEER. The CDR3 DNA reads TGCGCCAGCAGCCAGGTAGGGGGCTATGAGCAGTTCTTC. It translates to CASSQVGGYEQFF.

The rearrangement links TRBV29-1 to TRBJ2-5; 12 nucleotides line up with TRBD1. Germline V gives CDR1 SQVTM, CDR2 ANQGSEA. This CDR3 contains 14 residues. V lost 6 bases and J lost 4; bases outside the gene matches: 6. In DNA form, the CDR3 reads TGCAGCGTCCTAGGGACAGGGGGCCTAGAGACCCAGTACTTC. This encodes CSVLGTGGLETQYF. Based on the CDR3 plus reference TRBV29-1 and TRBJ2-5, the full variable domain is SAVISQKPSRDICQRGTSLTIQCQVDSQVTMMFWYRQQPGQSLTLIATANQGSEATYESGFVIDKFPISRPNLTFSTLTVSNMSPEDSSIYLCSVLGTGGLETQYFGPGTRLLVL.

The chain links TRBV29-1 to TRBJ1-1; 8 bases line up with TRBD1. The CDR3 covers 13 residues. CDR1 and CDR2 (germline): SQVTM, ANQGSEA. Losses at the gene ends were 7 bases for V and 2 bases for J; bases not matched to a gene: 6. The DNA of the CDR3 is TGCAGCGGGTGGACAGGGAGTAACACTGAAGCTTTCTTT. Amino acid sequence: CSGWTGSNTEAFF.

V usage is TRBV20-1 and J usage is TRBJ2-1, with a possible D match to TRBD1 (6 bases). CDR1 and CDR2 (germline): DFQATT, SNEGSKA (reference sequence). CDR3 length equals 10 residues. Trimming cost V 5 bases and J 10 bases, with 9 bases left between them. CDR3 coding DNA: TGCAGTGCTTGGGACACCGAGCAGTTCTTC. This codes for CSAWDTEQFF.

The gene calls are TRBV4-2 and TRBJ1-1; perhaps TRBD1 as D (5 bases). Trimming removed 0 bases at V and 5 bases at J, with 13 bases between. The CDR3 totals 15 residues. Germline lookup yields CDR1 LGHNA and CDR2 YNFKEQ. This CDR3 is CASSQDLGEETEAFF. CDR3 DNA sequence: TGTGCCAGCAGCCAAGATCTGGGGGAGGAGACTGAAGCTTTCTTT.

This rearrangement joins TRBV5-1 to TRBJ2-2, with D hard to call. The CDR3 loop spans 16 amino acids. CDR1 is SGHRS and CDR2 is YFSETQ in the germline V gene. The V end was cut by 0 bases, the J end by 5 bases, with 14 bases between. In DNA, the CDR3 is TGCGCCAGCAGCTTGGATGGGGTCACGGAAACCGGGGAGCTGTTTTTT. It specifies CASSLDGVTETGELFF.

The chain is built from TRBV7-6 and TRBJ2-7; D may correspond to TRBD1 or TRBD2 (7 bases each). Germline CDR1 is SGHVS and CDR2 is FNYEAQ. Deletions cut 5 bases from V and 3 bases from J, with 17 bases between. The CDR3 covers 15 residues. CDR3 amino acids: CASSDAGGGIYEQYF. In DNA, the CDR3 is TGTGCCAGCAGCGATGCAGGGGGGGGAATCTACGAGCAGTACTTC.

The rearrangement uses TRBV6-5 and TRBJ1-2, with D possibly TRBD1 on 5 matching bases. CDR3 size: 14 residues. Germline CDR1 reads MNHEY; CDR2 reads SVGAGI. Trimming shortened V by 0 bases and J by 2 bases, and 7 bases separated the two germline ends. CDR3 in amino acids: CASSYSGPNYGYTF. The CDR3 coding sequence is TGTGCCAGCAGTTACTCGGGACCCAACTATGGCTACACCTTC.

Comments on this clonotype: This could be a read error, since a much larger clone is one nucleotide away. The chain carries TRBV5-6 and TRBJ2-1; D may be TRBD1 (6 bases). CDR1 is SGHDT and CDR2 is YYEEEE in the germline V gene. The CDR3 totals 13 residues. Here the CDR3 DNA reads TGTGCCAACAGCTTGGTGGGGGCCAATGAGCAGTTCTTC. Protein: CANSLVGANEQFF.

The chain combines TRBV7-2 with TRBJ2-7; TRBD2 matches 7 bases. This CDR3 region has 15 residues. V trimming: 5 bases; J trimming: 0 bases; junction bases outside the gene matches: 7. Germline V CDR1 and CDR2: SGHTA, FQGNSA. The CDR3, as DNA: TGTGCCAGCAGCCCCGGGGGGAGGGTCTCCTACGAGCAGTACTTC. Translation gives CASSPGGRVSYEQYF.